The 17 T cell receptor beta chains reported below all come from one sample, sequenced in a study of cytomegalovirus exposure and HLA in healthy donors (dated by TCRdb to the late 2010s). The protocol used for the library was the immunoSEQ multiplex PCR assay. The multiplex PCR relied on a mix of 60 forward primers for TCR Vbeta segments and 13 reverse primers for TCR Jbeta segments. This immuneACCESS table, as held by TCRdb, lists in-frame sequences with V and J called but not all clones. Of the missing ones, under half trace to an unresolved V gene in checked studies; the others have no known cause. This sample holds about 200,000 clones; 85% were observed only once. Around 2.3% of the sample is taken by the ten largest. Sequencing was performed on PBMCs. These TCRs come from a woman aged 50 to 60 in good health and CMV-seronegative.

The CDR3 spells CASSFGQGGYEQYF. DNA of the CDR3: TGTGCCAGCAGCTTCGGACAGGGGGGCTACGAGCAGTACTTC. V gene TRBV7-9 combines with J gene TRBJ2-7; the match to TRBD1 covers 10 bases. Germline assignment: CDR1 SEHNR and CDR2 FQNEAQ (reference sequence). J was trimmed by 3 bases and V by 3 bases; bases with no gene match: 2. The CDR3 spans 14 residues.

This chain uses TRBV5-1 with TRBJ2-3, with D possibly TRBD2 on 5 matching bases. The CDR3 extends over 15 amino acids. The V and J ends lost 4 bases and 1 base respectively, with 13 bases between them. Germline CDR1 reads SGHRS; CDR2 reads YFSETQ. CDR3 bases: TGCGCCAGCAGCCCAGACGGACTCGGCACAGATACGCAGTATTTT. It codes for CASSPDGLGTDTQYF.

The V and J genes are TRBV19 and TRBJ1-2; weak D call: TRBD1 (5 bases). V gave up 2 bases and J gave up 0 bases, with 13 bases separating them. Looked up from germline, CDR1 is LNHDA and CDR2 is SQIVND (reference sequence). CDR3 length: 16 amino acids. The CDR3 spells CASSIQGGGANYGYTF. In nucleotides, the CDR3 is TGTGCCAGTAGTATACAAGGTGGAGGGGCTAACTATGGCTACACCTTC.

The gene calls are TRBV2 and TRBJ1-1, with 7 bases lining up with TRBD1. This CDR3 is built from 15 residues. The germline gives CDR1 SNHLY, CDR2 FYNNEI. V shed 6 bases and J 1 base; nucleotides not matched to a gene: 8. CDR3 loop: CASSPSHRGNTEAFF. CDR3 nucleotide sequence: TGTGCCAGCAGCCCGTCCCACAGGGGGAACACTGAAGCTTTCTTT. Full variable domain (remainder filled in from reference TRBV2 and TRBJ1-1): EPEVTQTPSHQVTQMGQEVILRCVPISNHLYFYWYRQILGQKVEFLVSFYNNEISEKSEIFDDQFSVERPDGSNFTLKIRSTKLEDSAMYFCASSPSHRGNTEAFFGQGTRLTVV.

The genes are TRBV19 and TRBJ2-1; D is possibly TRBD2 (6 bases). CDR1 and CDR2 from the germline V gene are LNHDA and SQIVND (reference sequence). Trimming shortened V by 1 base and J by 9 bases, and 13 bases separated the two germline ends. The CDR3 totals 14 residues. CDR3: CASSIGTSWGEQFF. CDR3 bases: TGTGCCAGTAGTATAGGTACTAGCTGGGGTGAGCAGTTCTTC.

The rearrangement links TRBV5-1 to TRBJ1-1; weak D call: TRBD1 (5 bases). The CDR3 has 14 amino acids. With 0 bases removed from V and 3 bases from J, the gap between germline ends came to 9 bases. Germline V gene data show CDR1 as SGHRS and CDR2 as YFSETQ. For the CDR3, the DNA is TGCGCCAGCAGCTTGGACGGCAGGGACACTGAAGCTTTCTTT. This gives the protein CASSLDGRDTEAFF.

This chain's CDR3 is CASSLYRHSNQPQHF. The CDR3 region has the DNA TGTGCCAGCAGCTTGTACAGACATAGCAATCAGCCCCAGCATTTT. The J gene is TRBJ1-5, the V gene TRBV5-8; D is uncertain. The CDR3 is 15 amino acids. Germline assignment: CDR1 SGHTS and CDR2 YDEGEE. The V gene lost 1 base and the J gene lost 0 bases, with 8 bases spanning the gap.

The V call is TRBV14, the J call TRBJ2-2; TRBD2 matches at 14 bases. V dropped 3 bases and J dropped 6; count of bases not matched to a gene: 6. The CDR3 contains 17 residues. Germline loops: CDR1 SGHDN, CDR2 FVKESK. The CDR3 DNA reads TGTGCCAGCAGCCACGGAGGACTAGCGGGAGGCTCCGGGGAGCTGTTTTTT. Protein: CASSHGGLAGGSGELFF.

The rearrangement links TRBV5-4 to TRBJ2-7; D remains unclear. V was shortened by 0 bases and J by 1 base, with 5 bases between the two germline ends. In germline, CDR1 is SGHNT, CDR2 YYREEE (reference sequence). The length of the CDR3 is 13 residues. The CDR3 DNA follows: TGTGCCAGCAGCTTGGTAGAGTCCTACGAGCAGTACTTC. Translating it yields CASSLVESYEQYF.

This chain links TRBV2 with TRBJ2-5; TRBD2 agrees at 7 bases. Germline-derived CDR1 and CDR2 are SNHLY and FYNNEI. The length of the CDR3 is 13 residues. V trimming: 6 bases; J trimming: 1 base; junction bases outside the gene matches: 2. CDR3 DNA sequence: TGTGCCAGCAGAGCTAGCGGCCAAGAGACCCAGTACTTC. Translated, it gives CASRASGQETQYF.

The rearrangement joins TRBV27 to TRBJ1-1, with 10 bases aligning to TRBD1. This CDR3 is built from 16 residues. Germline V lookup: CDR1 MNHEY, CDR2 SMNVEV (reference sequence). V shed 2 bases and J 3 bases; nucleotides not matched to a gene: 6. The CDR3 is CASSLGSDRGYTEAFF. Here the CDR3 DNA reads TGTGCCAGCAGTTTAGGGTCGGACAGGGGGTACACTGAAGCTTTCTTT.

The chain uses TRBV11-2 and TRBJ1-2, with D uncertain. CDR3 length: 15 residues. The germline CDR1 and CDR2 sequences are SGHAT and FQNNGV. V shed 2 bases and J shed 0 bases, with 10 bases lying between them. The CDR3 loop is CASSLTRVANYGYTF. As DNA, the CDR3 is TGTGCCAGCAGCTTAACCCGCGTTGCTAACTATGGCTACACCTTC.

V is TRBV7-3 and J is TRBJ2-5, with 14 bases that match TRBD2. The V segment lost 5 bases and the J segment 2 bases; nucleotides outside the gene matches: 1. The CDR3 has 15 amino acids. CDR1 is SGHTA, CDR2 FQGTGA, per germline. In nucleotides, the CDR3 is TGTGCCAGCAGCCGGACTAGCGGGAGGCAAGAGACCCAGTACTTC. It yields the protein CASSRTSGRQETQYF.

This clone appeared a single time. The genes are TRBV7-8 and TRBJ2-1, with D tentatively TRBD2 (6 bases). CDR1 is SGHVS and CDR2 is FQNEAQ in the germline V gene. The CDR3 runs 17 residues. V lost 1 base to trimming and J lost 0 bases, with 13 bases between them. The CDR3 loop reads CASSLGDSISSYNEQFF. CDR3 bases: TGTGCCAGCAGCTTAGGGGACTCTATAAGCTCCTACAATGAGCAGTTCTTC.

CDR3 amino acids: CASSFGGAEDTQYF. The CDR3 nucleotides are TGTGCCAGCAGCTTTGGGGGGGCAGAAGATACGCAGTATTTT. The chain links TRBV7-9 to TRBJ2-3; maybe TRBD2 (7 bases). The CDR3 length is 14 residues. Germline V gene sequence: CDR1 SEHNR, CDR2 FQNEAQ (reference sequence). V dropped 3 bases and J dropped 5 bases, with 12 bases sitting between them.

This chain links TRBV18 with TRBJ2-7, with TRBD1 matching over 7 bases. The CDR3 is 16 amino acids. V lost 5 bases and J lost 8; bases outside the gene matches: 18. Germline CDR1 is KGHSH and CDR2 is LQKENI. The CDR3 DNA reads TGTGCCAGCTCATTCCCGGGACAGCTAATACTCTCTAAGCAGTACTTC. Translated: CASSFPGQLILSKQYF.

The CDR3 spells CASSLLAGGFEQYF. The CDR3 DNA follows: TGTGCCAGCAGTCTTCTAGCGGGAGGCTTCGAGCAGTACTTC. V gene TRBV6-6 combines with J gene TRBJ2-7, with 11 bases aligning to TRBD2. Germline V gene data show CDR1 as MNHNY and CDR2 as SVGAGI (reference sequence). The CDR3 runs to 14 residues. The V and J ends lost 5 bases and 6 bases, in that order; junction bases with no gene match: 6.